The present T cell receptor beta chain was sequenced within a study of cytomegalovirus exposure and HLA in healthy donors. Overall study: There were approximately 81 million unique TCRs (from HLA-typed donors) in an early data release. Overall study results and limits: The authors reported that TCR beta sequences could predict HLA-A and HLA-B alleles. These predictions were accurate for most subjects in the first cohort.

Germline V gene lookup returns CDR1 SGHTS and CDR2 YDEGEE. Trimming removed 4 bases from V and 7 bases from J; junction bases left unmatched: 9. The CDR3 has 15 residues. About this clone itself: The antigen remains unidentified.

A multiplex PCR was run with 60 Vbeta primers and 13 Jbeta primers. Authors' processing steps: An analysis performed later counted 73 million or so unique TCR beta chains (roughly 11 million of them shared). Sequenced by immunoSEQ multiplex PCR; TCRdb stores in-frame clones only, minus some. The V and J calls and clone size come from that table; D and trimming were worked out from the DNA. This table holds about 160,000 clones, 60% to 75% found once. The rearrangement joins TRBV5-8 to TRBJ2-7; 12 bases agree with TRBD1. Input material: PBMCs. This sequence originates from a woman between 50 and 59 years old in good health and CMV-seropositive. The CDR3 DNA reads TGTGCCAGCAGCCCGCGGGACAGGGGGCTTCGTGAGCAGTACTTC. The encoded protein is CASSPRDRGLREQYF.